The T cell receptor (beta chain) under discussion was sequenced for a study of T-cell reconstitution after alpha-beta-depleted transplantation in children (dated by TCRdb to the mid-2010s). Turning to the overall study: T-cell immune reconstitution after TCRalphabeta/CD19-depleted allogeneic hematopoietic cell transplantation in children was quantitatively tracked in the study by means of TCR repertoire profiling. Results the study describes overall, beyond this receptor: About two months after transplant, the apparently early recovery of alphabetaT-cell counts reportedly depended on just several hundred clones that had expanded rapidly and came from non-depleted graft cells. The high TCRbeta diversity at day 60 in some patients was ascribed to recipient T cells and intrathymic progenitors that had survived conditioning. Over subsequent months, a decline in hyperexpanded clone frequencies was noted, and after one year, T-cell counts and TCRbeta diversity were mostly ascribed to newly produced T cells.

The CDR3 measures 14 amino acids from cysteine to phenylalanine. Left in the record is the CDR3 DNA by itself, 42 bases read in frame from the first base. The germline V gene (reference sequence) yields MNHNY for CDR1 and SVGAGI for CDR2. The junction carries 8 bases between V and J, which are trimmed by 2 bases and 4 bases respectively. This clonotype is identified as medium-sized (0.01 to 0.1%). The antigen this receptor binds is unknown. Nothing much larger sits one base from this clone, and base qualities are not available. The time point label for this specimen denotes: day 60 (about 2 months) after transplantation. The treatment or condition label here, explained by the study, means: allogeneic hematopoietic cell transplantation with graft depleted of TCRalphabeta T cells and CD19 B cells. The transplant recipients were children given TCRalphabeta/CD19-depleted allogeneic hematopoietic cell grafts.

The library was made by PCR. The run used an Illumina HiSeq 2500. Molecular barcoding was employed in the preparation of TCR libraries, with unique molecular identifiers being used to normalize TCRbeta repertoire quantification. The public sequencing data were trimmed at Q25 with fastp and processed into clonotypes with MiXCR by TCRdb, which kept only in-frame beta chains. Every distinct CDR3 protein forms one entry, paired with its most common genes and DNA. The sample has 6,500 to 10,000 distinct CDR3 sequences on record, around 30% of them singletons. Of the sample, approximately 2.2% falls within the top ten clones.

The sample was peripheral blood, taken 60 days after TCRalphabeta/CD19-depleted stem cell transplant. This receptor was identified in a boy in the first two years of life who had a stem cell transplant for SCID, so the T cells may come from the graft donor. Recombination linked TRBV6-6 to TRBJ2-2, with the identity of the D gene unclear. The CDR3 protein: CASSYMRPTGELFF. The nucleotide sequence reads TGTGCCAGCAGTTACATGCGCCCCACCGGGGAGCTGTTTTTT.